This TCR beta chain comes out of a study of shared clonotypes between healthy human individuals. Study-wide background: CD4 naive and memory got three plates each, CD8 naive two, CD8 memory one.

This CDR3 region has 16 residues. Trimming removed 0 bases from V and 2 bases from J; junction bases left unmatched: 5. CDR1 and CDR2 (germline): MGHRA, YSYEKL. Measured with immunoSEQ multiplex PCR; TCRdb has only the in-frame clones, and not every one. The table records about 1.5 million clones, 98% of them present only once. The sample taken for sequencing was naive CD4+ T cells sorted from blood. Documented subset: CD45RA+ positively selected. The chain joins TRBV4-1 to TRBJ2-7; 9 bases are shared with TRBD2. The TCR sequence derives from a man in his thirties or forties in good health. The CDR3 nucleotides are TGCGCCAGCAGCCAAGATGCCAGCGGGAGGACCTACGAGCAGTACTTC. Protein sequence: CASSQDASGRTYEQYF.